This entry concerns a single T cell receptor (beta chain). Naive CD8 cells lacked CD45RO, underwent positive selection for CCR7 and left out terminally differentiated effector memory CD45RA+ cells. Profiled with immunoSEQ multiplex PCR; TCRdb holds only in-frame clones, not every one. This sample has hundreds of thousands of clones, with 95% to 96% found just once. The CDR3 length is 12 residues. V shed 4 bases and J shed 8 bases, with 9 bases lying between them. Germline V gene data show CDR1 as MNHEY and CDR2 as SVGAGI. These data originate in a study of shared clonotypes between healthy human individuals.

The sequenced sample was naive CD8+ T cells sorted from blood. The TCR originated in a woman in her twenties or thirties in good health. The gene calls are TRBV6-5 and TRBJ2-1, with D perhaps being TRBD1 or TRBD2 (5 bases each). CDR3 residues: CASSWGTDEQFF. The CDR3 DNA sequence: TGTGCCAGCAGTTGGGGGACCGATGAGCAGTTCTTC.